These T cell receptor beta chains were read from a single sample in a study of T cells in localized non-small cell lung cancer. TCRdb's copy holds only in-frame clones and misses some; the assay was immunoSEQ multiplex PCR. The sample includes some 72,000 clones, 84% seen only once; the top ten take over 2.5%. The sequenced sample was peripheral blood, obtained before any cancer treatment. Receptors originate from a man between 40 and 70 years old with stage I lung adenocarcinoma. CDR3s include the opening cysteine and the closing phenylalanine or tryptophan. Fields, in order: D gene, clone size, J gene, V gene, CDR3 length, CDR3 DNA, CDR3 protein. The D gene is left open where the match is weak. Clone size, where shown, is once, few, many, or a class for clones that have expanded.

d_call: TRBD1; clone_size: few; j_call: TRBJ1-2; v_call: TRBV27; cdr3_length: 13; cdr3_nt: TGTGCCAGCGGGACAGGGGCTAACTATGGCTACACCTTC; cdr3_aa: CASGTGANYGYTF
d_call: .; clone_size: .; j_call: TRBJ1-1; v_call: TRBV6-1; cdr3_length: 14; cdr3_nt: TGTGCCAGCATCCGGGGACACGGGAACACTGAAGCTTTCTTT; cdr3_aa: CASIRGHGNTEAFF
d_call: .; clone_size: .; j_call: TRBJ2-1; v_call: TRBV27; cdr3_length: 15; cdr3_nt: TGTGCCAGCAGTTTAGGTGAGAACTTAAGTAATGAGCAGTTCTTC; cdr3_aa: CASSLGENLSNEQFF
d_call: TRBD2; clone_size: .; j_call: TRBJ2-1; v_call: TRBV7-2; cdr3_length: 17; cdr3_nt: TGTGCCAGCAGCCCCACAGGCGCGACTAGCGGGAGGGGAGAGCAGTTCTTC; cdr3_aa: CASSPTGATSGRGEQFF
d_call: .; clone_size: .; j_call: TRBJ1-1; v_call: TRBV18; cdr3_length: 15; cdr3_nt: TGTGCCAGCTCCCCGGCGGCGGCGATGAACACTGAAGCTTTCTTT; cdr3_aa: CASSPAAAMNTEAFF
d_call: .; clone_size: .; j_call: TRBJ2-7; v_call: TRBV5-1; cdr3_length: 16; cdr3_nt: TGCGCCAGCAGCTTGGCAGCCGGGACATCCATCTACGAGCAGTACTTC; cdr3_aa: CASSLAAGTSIYEQYF
d_call: .; clone_size: .; j_call: TRBJ1-1; v_call: TRBV6-5; cdr3_length: 12; cdr3_nt: TGTGCCAGCAGTTTCATAAATGGTGAAGCTTTCTTT; cdr3_aa: CASSFINGEAFF
d_call: .; clone_size: .; j_call: TRBJ1-1; v_call: TRBV6-6; cdr3_length: 13; cdr3_nt: TGTGCCAGCAGTCCCTCCAGGATGGCTGAAGCTTTCTTT; cdr3_aa: CASSPSRMAEAFF
d_call: .; clone_size: .; j_call: TRBJ2-3; v_call: TRBV7-8; cdr3_length: 12; cdr3_nt: TGTGCCAGCAGCTACCGGGGAGATACGCAGTATTTT; cdr3_aa: CASSYRGDTQYF
d_call: .; clone_size: .; j_call: TRBJ2-7; v_call: TRBV7-6; cdr3_length: 13; cdr3_nt: TGTGCCAGCAGCTCCTACCCCTCCTACGAGCAGTACTTC; cdr3_aa: CASSSYPSYEQYF
d_call: TRBD1; clone_size: .; j_call: TRBJ2-7; v_call: TRBV5-1; cdr3_length: 14; cdr3_nt: TGCGCCAGCAGCTTGGGGACAGGGGGCAACGAGCAGTACTTC; cdr3_aa: CASSLGTGGNEQYF
d_call: .; clone_size: .; j_call: TRBJ1-5; v_call: TRBV7-9; cdr3_length: 14; cdr3_nt: TGTGCCAGCAGCTTCGGAACGGCTGCTCAGCCCCAGCATTTT; cdr3_aa: CASSFGTAAQPQHF
d_call: .; clone_size: .; j_call: TRBJ2-5; v_call: TRBV5-4; cdr3_length: 13; cdr3_nt: TGTGCCAGCAGCCCTCAAGACCAAGAGACCCAGTACTTC; cdr3_aa: CASSPQDQETQYF
d_call: TRBD1; clone_size: .; j_call: TRBJ1-1; v_call: TRBV10-3; cdr3_length: 14; cdr3_nt: TGTGCCATCAGGCAGGGGGCGGGGAACACTGAAGCTTTCTTT; cdr3_aa: CAIRQGAGNTEAFF
d_call: .; clone_size: .; j_call: TRBJ2-2; v_call: TRBV27; cdr3_length: 14; cdr3_nt: TGTGCCACCGTGGGCAGGGGAAACACCGGGGAGCTGTTTTTT; cdr3_aa: CATVGRGNTGELFF
d_call: TRBD2; clone_size: .; j_call: TRBJ2-7; v_call: TRBV5-6; cdr3_length: 14; cdr3_nt: TGTGCCAGCCGTCTAGCGGGAGGCGGGTGGGAGCAGTACTTC; cdr3_aa: CASRLAGGGWEQYF
d_call: .; clone_size: few; j_call: TRBJ2-2; v_call: TRBV5-1; cdr3_length: 14; cdr3_nt: TGCGCCAGCAGCTTGGGATCAAACACCGGGGAGCTGTTTTTT; cdr3_aa: CASSLGSNTGELFF